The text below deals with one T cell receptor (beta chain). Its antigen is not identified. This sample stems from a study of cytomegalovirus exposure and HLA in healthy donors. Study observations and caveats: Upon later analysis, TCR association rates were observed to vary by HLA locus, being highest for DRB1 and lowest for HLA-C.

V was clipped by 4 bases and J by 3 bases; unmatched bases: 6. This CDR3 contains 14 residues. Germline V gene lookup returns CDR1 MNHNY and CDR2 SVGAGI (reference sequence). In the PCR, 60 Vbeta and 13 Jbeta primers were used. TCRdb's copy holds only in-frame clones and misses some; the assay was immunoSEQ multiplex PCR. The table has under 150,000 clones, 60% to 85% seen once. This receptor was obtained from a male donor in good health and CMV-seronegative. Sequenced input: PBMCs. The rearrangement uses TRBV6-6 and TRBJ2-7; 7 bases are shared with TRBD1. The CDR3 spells CASSLQGVIYEQYF. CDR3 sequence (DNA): TGTGCCAGCAGTTTGCAGGGGGTGATCTACGAGCAGTACTTC.